This T cell receptor (beta chain) was sequenced during a study of blood T cell repertoires in COVID-19. For the study at large: In each case, the material was cDNA or gDNA derived from T cells, B-cell-depleted T cells, or PBMCs.

The assay was immunoSEQ multiplex PCR, and TCRdb's table has in-frame clones only and misses some. This sample carries hundreds of thousands of clones, approximately 91% of them seen once, and the ten largest clones take around 0.8%. In germline, CDR1 is SQVTM, CDR2 ANQGSEA. CDR3 length: 14 amino acids. V shed 5 bases and J 4 bases; nucleotides not matched to a gene: 9. The receptor comes from a woman in her thirties with acute or convalescent COVID-19. Sequencing input: peripheral blood. The chain links TRBV29-1 to TRBJ2-5; 8 nucleotides agree with TRBD1. Written as DNA, the CDR3 is TGCAGCGTTATAGGACAGGGAGGAGGAGAGACCCAGTACTTC. It codes for CSVIGQGGGETQYF.